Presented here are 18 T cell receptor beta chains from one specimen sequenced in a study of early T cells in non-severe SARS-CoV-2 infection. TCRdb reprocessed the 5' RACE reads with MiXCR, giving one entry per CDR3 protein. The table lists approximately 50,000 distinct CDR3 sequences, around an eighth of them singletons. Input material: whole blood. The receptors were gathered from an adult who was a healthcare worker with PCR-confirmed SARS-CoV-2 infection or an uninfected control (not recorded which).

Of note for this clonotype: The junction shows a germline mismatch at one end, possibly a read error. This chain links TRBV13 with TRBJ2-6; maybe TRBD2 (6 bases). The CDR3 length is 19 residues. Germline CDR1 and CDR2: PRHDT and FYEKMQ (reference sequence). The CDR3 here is CASSQAGQAPNSGANVLIF. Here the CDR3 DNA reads TGTGCCAGCAGCCAGGCGGGGCAGGCGCCCAATTCTGGGGCCAACGTCCTGATTTTC.

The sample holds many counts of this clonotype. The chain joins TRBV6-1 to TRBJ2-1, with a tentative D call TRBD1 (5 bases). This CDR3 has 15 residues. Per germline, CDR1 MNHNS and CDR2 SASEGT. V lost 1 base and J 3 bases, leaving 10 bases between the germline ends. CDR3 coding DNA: TGTGCCAGCAGTGAAGAAGGGGCGGTCTACAATGAGCAGTTCTTC. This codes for CASSEEGAVYNEQFF.

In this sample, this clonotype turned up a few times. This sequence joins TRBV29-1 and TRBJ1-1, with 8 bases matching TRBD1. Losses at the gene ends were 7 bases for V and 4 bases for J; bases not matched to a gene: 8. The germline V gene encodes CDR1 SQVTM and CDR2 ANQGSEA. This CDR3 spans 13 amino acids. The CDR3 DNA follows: TGCAGCGGCAAGACAGGGGACGCCACTGAAGCTTTCTTT. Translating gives CSGKTGDATEAFF.

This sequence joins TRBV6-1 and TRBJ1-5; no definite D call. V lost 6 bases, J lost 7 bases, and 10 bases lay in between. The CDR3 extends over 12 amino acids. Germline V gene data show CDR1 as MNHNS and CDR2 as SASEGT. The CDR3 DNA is TGTGCCAGCAGGACCTGGTCGCAGCCCCAGCATTTT. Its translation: CASRTWSQPQHF.

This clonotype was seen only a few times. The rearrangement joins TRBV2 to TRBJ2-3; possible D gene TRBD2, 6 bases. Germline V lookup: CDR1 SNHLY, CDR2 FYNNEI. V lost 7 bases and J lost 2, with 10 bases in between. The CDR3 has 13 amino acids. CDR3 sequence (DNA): TGTGCCAGCATTAGCGGAACCACAGATACGCAGTATTTT. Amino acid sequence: CASISGTTDTQYF.

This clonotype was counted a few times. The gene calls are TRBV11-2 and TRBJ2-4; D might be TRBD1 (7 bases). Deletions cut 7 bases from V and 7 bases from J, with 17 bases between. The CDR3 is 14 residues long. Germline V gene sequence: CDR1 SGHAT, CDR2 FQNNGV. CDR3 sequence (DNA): TGTGCCAGCACCCAGGGGGGCCGACGGAACATTCAGTACTTC. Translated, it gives CASTQGGRRNIQYF.

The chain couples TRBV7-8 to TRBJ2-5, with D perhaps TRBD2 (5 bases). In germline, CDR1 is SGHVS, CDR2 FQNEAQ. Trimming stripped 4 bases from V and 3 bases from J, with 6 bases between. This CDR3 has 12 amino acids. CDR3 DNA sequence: TGTGCCAGCAGCTCGACTAAAGAGACCCAGTACTTC. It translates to CASSSTKETQYF.

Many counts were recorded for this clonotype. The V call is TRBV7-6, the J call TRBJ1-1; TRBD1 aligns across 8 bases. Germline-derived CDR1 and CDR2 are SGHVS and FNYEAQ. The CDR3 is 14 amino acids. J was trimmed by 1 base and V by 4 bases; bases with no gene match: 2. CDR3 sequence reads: CASSWGQENTEAFF. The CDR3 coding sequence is TGTGCCAGCAGCTGGGGACAGGAGAACACTGAAGCTTTCTTT. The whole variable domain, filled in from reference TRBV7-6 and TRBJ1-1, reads GAGVSQSPRYKVTKRGQDVALRCDPISGHVSLYWYRQALGQGPEFLTYFNYEAQQDKSGLPNDRFSAERPEGSISTLTIQRTEQRDSAMYRCASSWGQENTEAFFGQGTRLTVV.

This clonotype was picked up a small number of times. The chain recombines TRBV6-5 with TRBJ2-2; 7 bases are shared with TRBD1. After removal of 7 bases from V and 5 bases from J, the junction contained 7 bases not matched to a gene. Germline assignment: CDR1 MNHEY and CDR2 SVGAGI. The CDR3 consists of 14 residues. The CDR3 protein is CASNDRDGTGELFF. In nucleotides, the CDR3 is TGTGCCAGCAACGACAGGGACGGAACCGGGGAGCTGTTTTTT.

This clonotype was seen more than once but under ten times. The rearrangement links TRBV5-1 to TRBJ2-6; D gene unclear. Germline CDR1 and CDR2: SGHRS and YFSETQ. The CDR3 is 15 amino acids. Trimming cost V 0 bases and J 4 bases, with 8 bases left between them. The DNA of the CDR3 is TGCGCCAGCAGCTTGGTTATTTCCGGGGCCAACGTCCTGACTTTC. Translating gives CASSLVISGANVLTF.

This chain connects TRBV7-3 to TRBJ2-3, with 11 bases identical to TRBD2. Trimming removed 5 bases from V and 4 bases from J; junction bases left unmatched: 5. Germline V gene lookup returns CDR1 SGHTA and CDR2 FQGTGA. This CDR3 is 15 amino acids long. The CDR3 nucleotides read TGTGCCAGCAGCCTTAGCGGGGGGGCCGCAGATACGCAGTATTTT. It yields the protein CASSLSGGAADTQYF.

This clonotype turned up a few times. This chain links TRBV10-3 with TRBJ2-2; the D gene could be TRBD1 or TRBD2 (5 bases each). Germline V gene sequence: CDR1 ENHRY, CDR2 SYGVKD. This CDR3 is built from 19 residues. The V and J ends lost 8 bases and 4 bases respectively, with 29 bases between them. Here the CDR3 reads CAIWGTPRIPDSGTGELFF. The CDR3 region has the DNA TGTGCCATCTGGGGGACGCCACGAATACCGGATTCGGGCACCGGGGAGCTGTTTTTT.

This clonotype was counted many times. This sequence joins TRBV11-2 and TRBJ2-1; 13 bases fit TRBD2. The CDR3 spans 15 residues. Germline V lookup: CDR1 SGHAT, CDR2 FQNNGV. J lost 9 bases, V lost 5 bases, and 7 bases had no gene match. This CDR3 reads CASSPGTSGVGEQFF. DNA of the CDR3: TGTGCCAGCAGCCCTGGGACTAGCGGGGTAGGTGAGCAGTTCTTC.

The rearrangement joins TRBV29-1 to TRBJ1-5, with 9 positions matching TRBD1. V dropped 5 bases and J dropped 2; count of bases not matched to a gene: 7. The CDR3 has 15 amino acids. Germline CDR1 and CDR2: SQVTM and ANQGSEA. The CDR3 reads CSVSQGASGNQPQHF. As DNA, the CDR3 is TGCAGCGTTTCACAGGGGGCGTCAGGCAATCAGCCCCAGCATTTT.

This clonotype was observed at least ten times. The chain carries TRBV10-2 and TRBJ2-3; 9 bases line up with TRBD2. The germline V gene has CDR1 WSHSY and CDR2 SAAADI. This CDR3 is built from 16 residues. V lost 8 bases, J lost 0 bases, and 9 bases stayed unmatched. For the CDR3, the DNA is TGCGCCAGCCAACATCGCGGGGGGGTTAGCACAGATACGCAGTATTTT. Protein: CASQHRGGVSTDTQYF.

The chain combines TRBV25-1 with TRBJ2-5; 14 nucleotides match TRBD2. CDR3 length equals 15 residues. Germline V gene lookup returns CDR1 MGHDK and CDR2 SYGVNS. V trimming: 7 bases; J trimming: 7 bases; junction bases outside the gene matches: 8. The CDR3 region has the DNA TGTGCCAGCACCTCCGGACTAGCGGGGGGAGGGACCCAGTACTTC. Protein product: CASTSGLAGGGTQYF.

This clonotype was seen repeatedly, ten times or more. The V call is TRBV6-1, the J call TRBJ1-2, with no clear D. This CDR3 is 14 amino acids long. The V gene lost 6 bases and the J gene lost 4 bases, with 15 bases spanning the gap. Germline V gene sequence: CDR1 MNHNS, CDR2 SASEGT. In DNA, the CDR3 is TGTGCCAGCAGCCCCGCCAGGCGCTCCTATGGCTACACCTTC. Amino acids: CASSPARRSYGYTF.

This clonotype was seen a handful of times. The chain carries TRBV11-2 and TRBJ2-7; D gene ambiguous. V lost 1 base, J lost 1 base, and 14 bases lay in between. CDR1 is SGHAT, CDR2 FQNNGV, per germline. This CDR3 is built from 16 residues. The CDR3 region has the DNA TGTGCCAGCAGCTTAGCTCTCAGGATGGGTTCCTACGAGCAGTACTTC. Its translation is CASSLALRMGSYEQYF. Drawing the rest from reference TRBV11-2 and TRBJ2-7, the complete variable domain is EAGVAQSPRYKIIEKRQSVAFWCNPISGHATLYWYQQILGQGPKLLIQFQNNGVVDDSQLPKDRFSAERLKGVDSTLKIQPAKLEDSAVYLCASSLALRMGSYEQYFGPGTRLTVT.